These 9 T cell receptor beta chains came from one sample sequenced in a study of identical twins. TCRdb analysed the 5' RACE reads with MiXCR anew, one entry per CDR3 protein. This table has under 500,000 distinct CDR3 sequences, roughly an eighth appearing once. The sample also formed part of further work on yellow fever vaccine responses in identical twins.

Sequenced input: CD4+ T cells sorted from blood. The origin of the receptors is a woman between 18 and 29 years old in good health.

This chain uses TRBV6-2 or TRBV6-3 with TRBJ1-1, with a possible D match to TRBD1 (5 bases). CDR1 and CDR2 from the germline V gene are MNHEY and SVGEGT. The V end was cut by 2 bases, the J end by 4 bases, with 20 bases between. This CDR3 region has 17 residues. The CDR3 DNA reads as TGTGCCAGCAGTTACCAAACTCCGGGACGGCCAGGCACTGAAGCTTTCTTT. Residues: CASSYQTPGRPGTEAFF.

This clonotype was observed a handful of times. The chain carries TRBV5-1 and TRBJ2-7; possibly TRBD1 for D (5 bases). This CDR3 spans 15 amino acids. V gave up 0 bases and J gave up 2 bases, with 12 bases separating them. Germline V gives CDR1 SGHRS, CDR2 YFSETQ. CDR3 protein: CASSLDQGSPYEQYF. CDR3 bases: TGCGCCAGCAGCTTGGATCAGGGCAGCCCCTACGAGCAGTACTTC.

The chain has TRBV12-3 or TRBV12-4 and TRBJ1-6; D gene uncertain. Trimming removed 3 bases at V and 7 bases at J, with 10 bases between. The CDR3 is 14 residues long. CDR3 nucleotides: TGTGCCAGCAGTTTTTCGGGGAGGAATTCACCCCTCCACTTT. It specifies CASSFSGRNSPLHF.

This clonotype came up a few times. An end of the junction does not agree with germline; a read error may underlie this. The genes are TRBV7-2 and TRBJ1-1; tentatively, D is TRBD1 (6 bases). CDR3 length equals 16 residues. CDR1 and CDR2 from the germline V gene are SGHTA and FQGNSA. This CDR3 is CASSLAGTGLNTEAFF. DNA for the CDR3: TGTGCCAGCAGCCTAGCTGGCACAGGGTTGAACACTGAAGCTTTCTTT.

This clonotype was seen more than once but under ten times. V usage is TRBV5-1 and J usage is TRBJ2-2; no clear D gene. CDR3 length equals 15 residues. Germline CDR1 reads SGHRS; CDR2 reads YFSETQ. Trimming took 5 bases from V and 0 from J, leaving 11 bases between them. CDR3 residues: CASSYQEANTGELFF. DNA for the CDR3: TGCGCCAGCAGTTACCAGGAAGCGAACACCGGGGAGCTGTTTTTT. The full variable domain, completed using reference TRBV5-1 and TRBJ2-2, is KAGVTQTPRYLIKTRGQQVTLSCSPISGHRSVSWYQQTPGQGLQFLFEYFSETQRNKGNFPGRFSGRQFSNSRSEMNVSTLELGDSALYLCASSYQEANTGELFFGEGSRLTVL.

This clonotype has more than one count but fewer than ten. This sequence joins TRBV5-1 and TRBJ2-7; D possibly corresponds to TRBD1 (5 bases). The V end was cut by 4 bases, the J end by 5 bases, with 13 bases between. This CDR3 comprises 13 residues. In germline, CDR1 is SGHRS, CDR2 YFSETQ. The CDR3 loop reads CASSQFRVHEQYF. As DNA, the CDR3 is TGCGCCAGCAGCCAGTTCAGGGTCCACGAGCAGTACTTC. Variable domain in full (rest from reference TRBV5-1 and TRBJ2-7): KAGVTQTPRYLIKTRGQQVTLSCSPISGHRSVSWYQQTPGQGLQFLFEYFSETQRNKGNFPGRFSGRQFSNSRSEMNVSTLELGDSALYLCASSQFRVHEQYFGPGTRLTVT.

This clonotype was seen repeatedly, ten times or more. The chain links TRBV4-1 to TRBJ2-7, with D hard to call. Trimming cost V 1 base and J 6 bases, with 10 bases left between them. In germline, CDR1 is MGHRA, CDR2 YSYEKL. The CDR3 runs 13 residues. Here the CDR3 reads CASSQVTFLEQYF. CDR3 DNA sequence: TGCGCCAGCAGCCAAGTGACCTTCCTCGAGCAGTACTTC.

This clonotype was detected a few times. The V call is TRBV24-1, the J call TRBJ2-7, with D possibly TRBD1 on 5 matching bases. The CDR3 consists of 12 residues. CDR1 KGHDR and CDR2 SFDVKD come from the germline V gene. Trimming pared 9 bases from V and 1 base from J, leaving 9 bases between. This CDR3 reads CATEGHSYEQYF. For the CDR3, the DNA is TGTGCCACCGAAGGACATTCCTACGAGCAGTACTTC.

This clonotype has at least ten counts. The chain uses TRBV28 and TRBJ1-6; D is undetermined. Germline CDR1 MDHEN, CDR2 SYDVKM. This CDR3 region has 19 residues. V shed 2 bases and J shed 5 bases, with 22 bases lying between them. In DNA form, the CDR3 reads TGTGCCAGCAGTTTACCCCCCGCGACGGCCGTGGGTGATAATTCACCCCTCCACTTT. Its translation: CASSLPPATAVGDNSPLHF. Full variable domain (outside the CDR3, taken from reference TRBV28 and TRBJ1-6): DVKVTQSSRYLVKRTGEKVFLECVQDMDHENMFWYRQDPGLGLRLIYFSYDVKMKEKGDIPEGYSVSREKKERFSLILESASTNQTSMYLCASSLPPATAVGDNSPLHFGNGTRLTVT.